Listed below are T cell receptor beta chains from one sample, sequenced in a study of blood T cell repertoires in COVID-19. Generated by immunoSEQ multiplex PCR, the TCRdb table keeps only in-frame clones and is missing some. The sample consists of some 150,000 clones, roughly four fifths of them appearing once. Sequenced: peripheral blood. The receptors shown here come from a woman aged 55-75 years with acute or convalescent COVID-19. The CDR3 runs from the conserved cysteine through the conserved F or W. Fields, in order: clone size, J gene, V gene, D gene, CDR3 DNA, CDR3 protein. D genes are given only for firm matches. Only some rows state a clone size, as once, few, many or a class for expanded clones.

abundance: -; j_gene: TRBJ2-7; v_gene: TRBV24-1; d_gene: TRBD1; CDR3nt: TGTGCCACCAGTGAACCTGACAGGGACCTGCAGTACTTC; CDR3aa: CATSEPDRDLQYF
abundance: -; j_gene: TRBJ1-2; v_gene: TRBV4-3; d_gene: -; CDR3nt: TGCGCCAGCAGCCAAGATCTCGGGGTTAACTATGGCTACACCTTC; CDR3aa: CASSQDLGVNYGYTF
abundance: -; j_gene: TRBJ2-7; v_gene: TRBV11-1; d_gene: -; CDR3nt: TGTGCCAGCAACACAGCGGGCGCTTCCTACGAGCAGTACTTC; CDR3aa: CASNTAGASYEQYF
abundance: -; j_gene: TRBJ2-7; v_gene: TRBV24-1; d_gene: -; CDR3nt: TGTGCCACCAGTGATTTGCAGGGTTCACCCTGGCGGTCCTACGAGCAGTACTTC; CDR3aa: CATSDLQGSPWRSYEQYF
abundance: few; j_gene: TRBJ1-3; v_gene: TRBV20-1; d_gene: -; CDR3nt: TGCAGTGCTAGAGCGGGAAACACCATATATTTT; CDR3aa: CSARAGNTIYF
abundance: -; j_gene: TRBJ2-6; v_gene: TRBV29-1; d_gene: -; CDR3nt: TGCAGCGTTGACATACAGGGTCTCTCTGGGGCCAACGTCCTGACTTTC; CDR3aa: CSVDIQGLSGANVLTF
abundance: -; j_gene: TRBJ1-1; v_gene: TRBV19; d_gene: -; CDR3nt: TGTGCCACTAGCCCTCCCAGCCAGGTCACTGAAGCTTTCTTT; CDR3aa: CATSPPSQVTEAFF
abundance: -; j_gene: TRBJ2-1; v_gene: TRBV24-1; d_gene: -; CDR3nt: TGTGCCACCAGGAGTAGCGGAGACAATGAGCAGTTCTTC; CDR3aa: CATRSSGDNEQFF
abundance: -; j_gene: TRBJ2-5; v_gene: TRBV5-1; d_gene: TRBD2; CDR3nt: TGCGCCAGCAGCTTGGCCAGGCGGGAGCGGGGAGAGACCCAGTACTTC; CDR3aa: CASSLARRERGETQYF
abundance: -; j_gene: TRBJ2-1; v_gene: TRBV30; d_gene: TRBD2; CDR3nt: TGTGCCTGGACTAGCGGTACCAATGAGCAGTTCTTC; CDR3aa: CAWTSGTNEQFF
abundance: once; j_gene: TRBJ2-7; v_gene: TRBV5-8; d_gene: -; CDR3nt: TGTGCCAGCAGCGCCCGGCCGGGGGACGAGCAGTACTTC; CDR3aa: CASSARPGDEQYF
abundance: -; j_gene: TRBJ2-3; v_gene: TRBV7-3; d_gene: TRBD2; CDR3nt: TGTGCCAGCAGCGCGGCGGGACTAAGCACAGATACGCAGTATTTT; CDR3aa: CASSAAGLSTDTQYF
abundance: many; j_gene: TRBJ2-7; v_gene: TRBV5-4; d_gene: -; CDR3nt: TGTGCCAGCAGCTCTACCACTAGGTACGAGCAGTACTTC; CDR3aa: CASSSTTRYEQYF
abundance: -; j_gene: TRBJ2-7; v_gene: TRBV14; d_gene: -; CDR3nt: TGTGCCAGCAGCCATTTCGACATGAAAACCTACGAGCAGTACTTC; CDR3aa: CASSHFDMKTYEQYF
abundance: once; j_gene: TRBJ1-5; v_gene: TRBV7-9; d_gene: -; CDR3nt: TGTGCCAGCAGCTTAGCGGGGGCAGCTGGCCAGCCCCAGCATTTT; CDR3aa: CASSLAGAAGQPQHF
abundance: -; j_gene: TRBJ2-3; v_gene: TRBV2; d_gene: -; CDR3nt: TGTGCCAGCAGGCGTCGCACAGATACGCAGTATTTT; CDR3aa: CASRRRTDTQYF
abundance: -; j_gene: TRBJ2-1; v_gene: TRBV10-1; d_gene: TRBD2; CDR3nt: TGCGCCAGCAGTGAAGCAACGGGAGGCTACAATGAGCAGTTCTTC; CDR3aa: CASSEATGGYNEQFF
abundance: -; j_gene: TRBJ1-2; v_gene: TRBV19; d_gene: TRBD1; CDR3nt: TGTGCCAGTAGTATCCCGACAGGGAGTGGCTACACCTTC; CDR3aa: CASSIPTGSGYTF
abundance: -; j_gene: TRBJ2-7; v_gene: TRBV5-1; d_gene: TRBD2; CDR3nt: TGCGCCAGCAGCCCGGGACTAGCGTTAACTTACGAGCAGTACTTC; CDR3aa: CASSPGLALTYEQYF
abundance: -; j_gene: TRBJ2-2; v_gene: TRBV18; d_gene: TRBD2; CDR3nt: TGTGCCAGCTCACGAAACCTAGCGGGAGAGCCCGGGGAGCTGTTTTTT; CDR3aa: CASSRNLAGEPGELFF
abundance: -; j_gene: TRBJ1-1; v_gene: TRBV25-1; d_gene: -; CDR3nt: TGTGCCAGCAGTGAATATGCGGGCAGGAGAAACACTGAAGCTTTCTTT; CDR3aa: CASSEYAGRRNTEAFF
abundance: -; j_gene: TRBJ1-1; v_gene: TRBV7-9; d_gene: TRBD1; CDR3nt: TGTGCCAGCAGCGTCGGGACAGGGGAATTGAACACTGAAGCTTTCTTT; CDR3aa: CASSVGTGELNTEAFF
abundance: -; j_gene: TRBJ2-7; v_gene: TRBV29-1; d_gene: -; CDR3nt: TGCAGCATCGCAGGGCCCTACGAGCAGTACTTC; CDR3aa: CSIAGPYEQYF
abundance: -; j_gene: TRBJ2-4; v_gene: TRBV27; d_gene: -; CDR3nt: TGTGCCAGCAGAGGGACTCGCCAGTCCATTCAGTACTTC; CDR3aa: CASRGTRQSIQYF
abundance: few; j_gene: TRBJ2-7; v_gene: TRBV27; d_gene: -; CDR3nt: TGTGCCAGCAGTCCCACATACGCGCTAGTGTTCGAGCAGTACTTC; CDR3aa: CASSPTYALVFEQYF
abundance: -; j_gene: TRBJ2-7; v_gene: TRBV19; d_gene: -; CDR3nt: TGTGCCAGTAGTAAGACCGGGACCTACGAGCAGTACTTC; CDR3aa: CASSKTGTYEQYF
abundance: -; j_gene: TRBJ2-3; v_gene: TRBV10-3; d_gene: -; CDR3nt: TGTGCCATCAGCCCATTTGGCGGGACCAGCACAGATACGCAGTATTTT; CDR3aa: CAISPFGGTSTDTQYF
abundance: -; j_gene: TRBJ1-2; v_gene: TRBV28; d_gene: -; CDR3nt: TGTGCCAGCGTGACGGGTGGTTGGGGCTACACCTTC; CDR3aa: CASVTGGWGYTF
abundance: few; j_gene: TRBJ2-2; v_gene: TRBV6-1; d_gene: TRBD2; CDR3nt: TGTGCCAGCAGTGGTTCTAGCGGGAGGGCCCGAAAGACCGGGGAGCTGTTTTTT; CDR3aa: CASSGSSGRARKTGELFF
abundance: -; j_gene: TRBJ2-1; v_gene: TRBV28; d_gene: TRBD2; CDR3nt: TGTGCCAGCAGTTCCCATAGCGGGAGTAGGTACAATGAGCAGTTCTTC; CDR3aa: CASSSHSGSRYNEQFF
abundance: -; j_gene: TRBJ2-7; v_gene: TRBV24-1; d_gene: TRBD1; CDR3nt: TGTGCCACCAGTGATCGGACAGGGGGCGACGAGCAGTACTTC; CDR3aa: CATSDRTGGDEQYF
abundance: -; j_gene: TRBJ2-7; v_gene: TRBV3-1/TRBV3-2; d_gene: -; CDR3nt: TGTGCCAGCAGCCAAGTTGCGGGAACCCGTGTAAAGCAGTACTTC; CDR3aa: CASSQVAGTRVKQYF
abundance: -; j_gene: TRBJ1-2; v_gene: TRBV18; d_gene: -; CDR3nt: TGTGCCAGCTCACTCCCCAACTCCTATGGCTACACCTTC; CDR3aa: CASSLPNSYGYTF
abundance: few; j_gene: TRBJ2-1; v_gene: TRBV18; d_gene: TRBD2; CDR3nt: TGTGCCAGCTCACCGTCCGTGGCTAGCGGGAGGTCGAATGAGCAGTTCTTC; CDR3aa: CASSPSVASGRSNEQFF
abundance: -; j_gene: TRBJ1-1; v_gene: TRBV5-1; d_gene: -; CDR3nt: TGCGCCAGCAGCTTGGAAAGGTCCGCCTACGGGGCTTTCTTT; CDR3aa: CASSLERSAYGAFF
abundance: many; j_gene: TRBJ2-5; v_gene: TRBV3-1/TRBV3-2; d_gene: TRBD2; CDR3nt: TGTGCCAGCAGCCAAGACACTGGACTGGGGGGGGAGACCCAGTACTTC; CDR3aa: CASSQDTGLGGETQYF
abundance: -; j_gene: TRBJ2-7; v_gene: TRBV28; d_gene: TRBD2; CDR3nt: TGTGCCAGCAGCCCTGGTAGCGGGATCGGTCTTTTTCGTCCCTACGAGCAGTACTTC; CDR3aa: CASSPGSGIGLFRPYEQYF
abundance: -; j_gene: TRBJ1-2; v_gene: TRBV19; d_gene: TRBD1; CDR3nt: TGTGCTAGCAACCCGACAGGGCCCTATGGCTACACCTTC; CDR3aa: CASNPTGPYGYTF
abundance: -; j_gene: TRBJ2-3; v_gene: TRBV6-2/TRBV6-3; d_gene: -; CDR3nt: TGTGCCAGCAGTTACTACGGGAGAGGGACCGATACGCAGTATTTT; CDR3aa: CASSYYGRGTDTQYF
abundance: -; j_gene: TRBJ2-1; v_gene: TRBV7-9; d_gene: -; CDR3nt: TGTGCCAGCAGTAGCGCCTATTTGGAGTACAATGAGCAGTTCTTC; CDR3aa: CASSSAYLEYNEQFF
abundance: few; j_gene: TRBJ2-1; v_gene: TRBV6-2/TRBV6-3; d_gene: -; CDR3nt: TGTGCCAGCAGTTACACTACAGGGGAGCAGTTCTTC; CDR3aa: CASSYTTGEQFF
abundance: -; j_gene: TRBJ1-2; v_gene: TRBV19; d_gene: -; CDR3nt: TGTGCCAGTAGTTCCGCCGGGGTTGGCTACACCTTC; CDR3aa: CASSSAGVGYTF
abundance: few; j_gene: TRBJ1-2; v_gene: TRBV12-3/TRBV12-4; d_gene: TRBD1; CDR3nt: TGTGCCAGTAGACAGGGGCTTGGCTACACCTTC; CDR3aa: CASRQGLGYTF
abundance: -; j_gene: TRBJ2-4; v_gene: TRBV19; d_gene: TRBD2; CDR3nt: TGTGCCAGTAGTCGGGAGGGGAGGGCCAAAAACATTCAGTACTTC; CDR3aa: CASSREGRAKNIQYF
abundance: -; j_gene: TRBJ1-6; v_gene: TRBV12-3/TRBV12-4; d_gene: -; CDR3nt: TGTGCCAGCAGCTCAGTCGTCGGGGGGCCCCTCCACTTT; CDR3aa: CASSSVVGGPLHF
abundance: -; j_gene: TRBJ1-5; v_gene: TRBV5-3; d_gene: -; CDR3nt: TGTGCCAGAAGCCTAGGACATCCTGGGGGGGTCAATCAGCCCCAGCATTTT; CDR3aa: CARSLGHPGGVNQPQHF